This T cell receptor (beta chain) was observed in a study of T-cell reconstitution after alpha-beta-depleted transplantation in children. Whole-study results and caveats: T-cell counts and diversity at one year post-transplant came mainly from newly produced T cells.

Many counts were recorded for this clonotype. Its antigen is undetermined. Researchers prepared the TCRbeta library using unique molecular identifiers, the study reports. TCRdb re-analysed the PCR reads in MiXCR, keeping a single row per CDR3 protein. The sample gives about 580,000 distinct CDR3 sequences, under 30% of which show up once; 12% to 15% is in the top ten. The TCR originated in a boy in the first two years of life who had a stem cell transplant for acute myeloid leukemia, so the T cells may come from the graft donor. Specimen: PBMCs, mostly from graft donor cells, collected 360 days after TCRalphabeta/CD19-depleted stem cell transplant.

The CDR3 sequence: CATSDLMEGAEQFF. CDR3 nucleotides: TGTGCCACCAGTGATTTGATGGAGGGGGCCGAGCAGTTCTTC. The chain joins TRBV24-1 to TRBJ2-1; perhaps TRBD1 as D (7 bases). The V gene's germline CDR1 is KGHDR and CDR2 SFDVKD. With 0 bases removed from V and 10 bases from J, the gap between germline ends came to 12 bases. The CDR3 is 14 amino acids.